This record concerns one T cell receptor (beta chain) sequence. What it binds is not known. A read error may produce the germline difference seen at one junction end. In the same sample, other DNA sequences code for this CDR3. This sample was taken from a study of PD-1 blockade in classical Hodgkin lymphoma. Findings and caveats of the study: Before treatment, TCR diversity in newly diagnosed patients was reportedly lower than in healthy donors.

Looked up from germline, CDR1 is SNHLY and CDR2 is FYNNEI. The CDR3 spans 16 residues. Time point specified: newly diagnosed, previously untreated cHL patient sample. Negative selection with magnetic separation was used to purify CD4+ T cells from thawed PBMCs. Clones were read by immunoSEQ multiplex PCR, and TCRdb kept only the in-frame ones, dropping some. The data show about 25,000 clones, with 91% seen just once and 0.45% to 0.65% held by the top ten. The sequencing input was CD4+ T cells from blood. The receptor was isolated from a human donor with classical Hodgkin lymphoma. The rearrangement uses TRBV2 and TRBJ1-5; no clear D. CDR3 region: CASKSPRAGGNQPQHF. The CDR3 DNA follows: TGTGCTAGCAAATCGCCAAGGGCGGGCGGCAATCAGCCCCAGCATTTT.